This T cell receptor (beta chain) appears in the sequencing data of a study of cytomegalovirus exposure and HLA in healthy donors (dated by TCRdb to the late 2010s). In the study overall: According to an earlier analysis of 450 to 650 of the donors, about 179 million T cells yielded 90 million to 140 million unique TCR beta sequences and 276 Gb of sequence data. An early release that covered some 630 HLA-typed donors contained approximately 290 gigabases of sequencing data and around 80 million unique TCR sequences. Of the approximately 370 genotyped donors, roughly 76% were placed in the genetic ancestry cluster associated with self-reported Caucasian donors. The study aimed to test whether cataloging public T cell receptors could reveal signatures of past pathogen exposure. Using immunosequencing, the study profiled T cell repertoires from 666 subjects and related those repertoires to cytomegalovirus serostatus. A separate validation cohort of about 110 different subjects was used in addition to the 666-subject first cohort. High-throughput TCR immunosequencing, statistical association of individual TCRs with disease status, and machine learning were combined to predict cytomegalovirus infection status. A later analysis re-analyzed previously published TCR beta repertoires from hundreds of donors and added high-resolution HLA genotyping to study TCR occurrence patterns. Rather than using new phenotypic data, the later analysis identified candidate immune exposures from TCR beta sequences and from how often those sequences occurred across donors. An earlier analysis of several hundred of the donors applied high-throughput TCR beta sequencing to assess whether each TCR beta V gene segment acted as functional or pseudogenic. Donor age, sex, ethnicity and CMV serostatus were compiled together with the repertoire data. A later genetic analysis used genome-wide SNP genotypes for 398 of the 666 donors, treating that subset as a discovery cohort. Every discovery cohort repertoire had been produced on one sequencing platform. Both class I and class II loci were covered by HLA typing, at four-digit resolution. The number of typed donors differed by locus: about 620-630 for A, B, C, DRB1 and DQB1; 522 for DQA1; roughly 600 for DPA1; and around 470 for DPB1. A few DR-DQ haplotypes were treated as single units for association and clustering because of strong linkage in the cohort. Across approximately 400 genotyped donors of the cohort, an average of roughly 250,000 unique TCR beta nucleotide sequences per donor were sequenced, and 15% to 20% of those sequences were non-productive.

Library creation used the immunoSEQ multiplex PCR assay. The multiplex PCR relied on a mix of 60 forward primers for TCR Vbeta segments and 13 reverse primers for TCR Jbeta segments. The CDR3 region of rearranged TCR beta genes was amplified from genomic DNA with a multiplex PCR assay. The amplified TCR beta libraries were sequenced on the Illumina HiSeq System as 87-base-pair reads. For the original study's pipeline: A later analysis tallied 80 million to 95 million unique TCR beta chains across the 550 to 850 repertoires, and approximately 12 million of those chains were shared by two or more donors. To remove PCR and sequencing errors, raw reads were error-corrected and collapsed into unique sequences using a nearest-neighbor algorithm that merged closely related sequences. Alignment of CDR3 sequences to IMGT reference sequences was used to assign V, D and J gene segments. Each retained sequence needed at least a six-nucleotide match to both a V gene segment and a J gene segment. Rearrangements were classified as productive when the CDR3 lacked stop codons and remained in frame with V and J, and all other rearrangements were classified as non-productive. CDR3 was defined according to IMGT convention as the region running from the second conserved V-encoded cysteine to the conserved J-encoded phenylalanine. In an earlier analysis of just under 600 of the donors, sequences lacking an unambiguous match to a single V gene segment were excluded. An earlier analysis of 587 of the donors classified V segments as functional when productive rearrangements were above 56.7% and as segregating when the standard deviation between donors was above 5%. To diagnose cytomegalovirus status from the catalog of TCR beta chain sequences, a statistical classification framework was built. V and J gene assignment, in a later analysis, came from comparing TCR nucleotide sequences with IMGT/GENE-DB human TR gene sequences. Using the TCRdist pipeline, a later analysis assigned CDR3 sequences along with most-parsimonious VDJ recombination scenarios. In a later analysis, each TCR beta chain was defined by its CDR3 amino acid sequence together with its V-gene family, and reads without a unique V-gene family were excluded. To address suspected cross-contamination and a sequencing artifact, a later analysis removed approximately 600 highly shared, low-generation-probability nucleotide sequences. For each public chain, a later analysis derived a clonal expansion index from normalized ranks of inferred template counts within each repertoire. In a later analysis, generation probabilities were computed with a VDJ recombination model fitted to out-of-frame rearrangements, and the resulting probabilities were checked against IGoR. Hypergeometric tests were used in a later analysis to score TCR-TCR, TCR-HLA and TCR-CMV co-occurrence, with a repertoire-size bias correction applied to the TCR pairs. A later analysis estimated false discovery rates by permuting HLA or CMV assignments 20 times. A later analysis grouped co-occurring TCRs with DBSCAN, adding TCRdist sequence similarity when clustering within HLA-allele-positive subsets. For co-occurrence clustering, repertoires with fewer than 30,000 or more than 120,000 public chains were excluded, along with several repertoires with anomalous nucleotide sharing. Sourced from immuneACCESS, this table was stored by TCRdb with only in-frame sequences that have V and J called. A share of the clones is absent; for the studies checked, an unresolved V gene accounts for under half, and the remainder has no known explanation. V and J calls and clone size are copied from that table; D and trimming were computed from the DNA. The sample profile shows about 200,000 clones; 65% to 80% of them were found once. Of the sample, approximately 1.5% is held by the ten largest clones.

A remark on this clone: The specificity of this receptor is unknown. The record has no base qualities; no much larger clone is one base away.

The cohort consisted of approximately 690 healthy bone marrow donors. All cohort members were sampled while nominally healthy, although unrecorded immune exposures were likely present. The donor was CMV seronegative and was included in the group of 352 seronegative cohort members. Each donor provided a peripheral blood sample, and peripheral blood mononuclear cells were used for TCR beta sequencing. The Qiagen DNeasy Blood Extraction Kit was used to extract genomic DNA from the blood cell samples. Points the paper makes about the study in general: Most TCR sequences were seen in very few donors, while some public TCRs were found in many individuals. In a later analysis, HLA-associated TCR beta chains showed more clonal expansion and lower generation probabilities than non-associated chains that were equally common. The earlier analysis of 587 of the donors excluded approximately 15 rarely observed V segments, including chromosome 9 orphons, because counts were too low. A further reported finding was that TCR beta sequences accurately predicted the HLA-A and HLA-B alleles for most subjects in the first cohort. A total of around 150 TCR beta chains were listed by the study as associated with cytomegalovirus. This cohort had only TCR beta chains sequenced, and the lack of alpha or paired-chain data limited which features could be detected. Correlated functional status among segregating V segments might be attributable to linkage disequilibrium, but an unknown experimental factor could not be ruled out. Assigning TCR associations to individual alleles was difficult when HLA alleles, especially DR and DQ, strongly co-occurred. Most CMV-associated TCR beta chains appeared to be HLA-restricted in a later analysis, and the HLA associations seemed to be driven largely by CMV exposure. The presence/absence analyses assumed that sequencing depth was roughly uniform across donors, and that assumption may not be true. A later genetic analysis associated a missense DCLRE1C variant with V-gene and J-gene trimming of TCR beta chains, and an independent cohort replicated the association. The classifier was reported to diagnose cytomegalovirus status with high specificity and sensitivity in both the original cohort and the validation cohort. In a later analysis, several top co-occurrence clusters were reported to appear linked to parvovirus B19, influenza, CMV and Epstein-Barr virus. At a false discovery rate of 0.05, a later analysis linked around 15,000 TCR beta sequences to specific HLA alleles. Some IMGT-functional V segments, including TRBV6-2 and TRBV6-3, could not be distinguished by the 87-base-pair reads and were therefore excluded. Three of the identified cytomegalovirus-associated TCR beta chains were confirmed in vitro to be specific for cytomegalovirus antigens. An earlier analysis of approximately 500 of the donors showed that most TCR beta V segments appeared in productive rearrangements either about 87% or about 30% of the time, which broadly matched IMGT annotations. In a later analysis, the rate of TCR association differed among HLA loci, with DRB1 alleles having the most associated TCRs and HLA-C alleles having the fewest. The sequencing pipeline was judged likely to have produced a cluster of highly shared sequence variants as a technical artifact. It was suggested by the authors that the approach could potentially be generalized to other disease states and immunological phenotypes. For the cohort, immune exposure information was limited to CMV serostatus. Because HLA typing was missing for some donors at each locus, association tests included only the typed subset. Compared with the 666-donor mean, donors in an Asian-associated ancestry cluster had fewer N-insertions in productive TCRs, according to a later genetic analysis.

Measured from the cysteine to the phenylalanine, the CDR3 is 14 residues long. Only the CDR3 part of the read is kept: 42 bases, read in frame from the first base. Reading the germline V gene gives CDR1 MDHEN and CDR2 SYDVKM. V is reduced by 6 bases and J by 6 bases, leaving a spacing of 15 bases between them. Sequenced material: PBMCs. The TCR comes from a man in his fifties or sixties in good health and CMV-seronegative. The sequence is built from TRBV28 and TRBJ1-5, and perhaps TRBD1 as D gene, on 6 matching bases. The CDR3 reads CASRNQGNGQPQHF. The sequence in DNA is TGTGCCAGCAGGAATCAGGGGAACGGTCAGCCCCAGCATTTT.